This T cell receptor (beta chain) was sequenced in a study of blood T cell repertoires in COVID-19. Methods used by the authors: Amplification of reference gene primers provided the estimated nucleated cell counts. Sequencing was performed with immunoSEQ multiplex PCR; in TCRdb, only in-frame clones are kept and a portion is missing. The V and J calls and the clone size are those of that table, but D and trimming were determined from the DNA. Counted here are a few hundred thousand clones, approximately 83% occurring once; the ten biggest clones make up 2.2%. Participants, about 18 to 100 years old, spanned about two dozen US areas. Donors were grouped by their self-reported clinical history. Donors in Cohort 3 counted as recovered after two negative PCRs, clearance, or symptom resolution. A remark on this clone: This specimen includes other DNA sequences encoding the same CDR3.

CDR1 and CDR2 from the germline V gene are SGHRS and YFSETQ. V trimming: 2 bases; J trimming: 6 bases; junction bases outside the gene matches: 1. The CDR3 extends over 14 amino acids. The TCR comes from a man aged 25-40 years who had recovered from COVID-19. This sequence joins TRBV5-1 and TRBJ1-4, with TRBD1 matching 10 bases. The sequenced material came from PBMCs or T cells enriched from blood (not recorded which). This CDR3 reads CASSFGTGDEKLFF. As DNA, the CDR3 is TGCGCCAGCAGCTTCGGGACAGGGGATGAAAAACTGTTTTTT.